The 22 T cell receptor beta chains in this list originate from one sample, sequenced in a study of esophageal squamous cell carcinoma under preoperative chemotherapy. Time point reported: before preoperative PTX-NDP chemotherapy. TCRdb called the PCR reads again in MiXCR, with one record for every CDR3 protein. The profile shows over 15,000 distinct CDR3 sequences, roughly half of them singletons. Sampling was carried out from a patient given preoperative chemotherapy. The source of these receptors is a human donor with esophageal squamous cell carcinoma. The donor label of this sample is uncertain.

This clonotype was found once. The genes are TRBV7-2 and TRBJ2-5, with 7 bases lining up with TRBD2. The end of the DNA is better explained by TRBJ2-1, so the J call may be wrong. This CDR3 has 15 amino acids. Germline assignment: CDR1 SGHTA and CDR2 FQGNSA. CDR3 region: CASTWGGGSFYEQFF. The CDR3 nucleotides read TGTGCCAGCACCTGGGGCGGGGGTTCCTTCTACGAGCAGTTCTTC.

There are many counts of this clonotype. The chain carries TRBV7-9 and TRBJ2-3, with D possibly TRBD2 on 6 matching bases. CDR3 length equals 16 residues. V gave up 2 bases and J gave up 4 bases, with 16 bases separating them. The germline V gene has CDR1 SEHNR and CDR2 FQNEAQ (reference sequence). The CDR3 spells CASSLLQRRDPDTQYF. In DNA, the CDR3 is TGTGCCAGCAGCTTACTTCAGCGGCGGGACCCAGATACGCAGTATTTT.

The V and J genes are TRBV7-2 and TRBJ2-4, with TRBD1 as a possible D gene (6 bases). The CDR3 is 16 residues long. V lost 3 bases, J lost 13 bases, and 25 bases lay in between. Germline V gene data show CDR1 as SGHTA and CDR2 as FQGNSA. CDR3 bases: TGTGCCAGCAGCTTGGGGCCGGGACATATTAAAAACACCCAGTACTTC. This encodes CASSLGPGHIKNTQYF. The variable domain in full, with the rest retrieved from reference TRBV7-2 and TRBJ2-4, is GAGVSQSPSNKVTEKGKDVELRCDPISGHTALYWYRQSLGQGLEFLIYFQGNSAPDKSGLPSDRFSAERTGGSVSTLTIQRTQQEDSAVYLCASSLGPGHIKNTQYFGAGTRLSVL.

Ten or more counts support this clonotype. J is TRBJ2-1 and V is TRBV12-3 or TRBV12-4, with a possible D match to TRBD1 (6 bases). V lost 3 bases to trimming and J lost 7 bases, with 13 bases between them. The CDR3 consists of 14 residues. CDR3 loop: CASSFLGARNEQFF. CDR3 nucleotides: TGTGCCAGCAGTTTTCTGGGGGCGCGAAATGAGCAGTTCTTC.

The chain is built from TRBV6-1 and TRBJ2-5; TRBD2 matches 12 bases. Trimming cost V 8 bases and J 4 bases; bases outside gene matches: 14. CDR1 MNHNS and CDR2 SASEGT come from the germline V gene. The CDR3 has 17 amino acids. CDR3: CASPTTPTSGRSETQYF. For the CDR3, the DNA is TGTGCCAGCCCTACAACTCCGACTAGCGGGAGATCAGAGACCCAGTACTTC.

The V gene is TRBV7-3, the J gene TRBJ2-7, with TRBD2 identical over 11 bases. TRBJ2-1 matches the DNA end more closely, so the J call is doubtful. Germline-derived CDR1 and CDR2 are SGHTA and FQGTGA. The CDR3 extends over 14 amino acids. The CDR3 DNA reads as TGTGCCAGCAGCTTACTAGCGGGAGGCTATGAGCAGTTCTTC. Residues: CASSLLAGGYEQFF.

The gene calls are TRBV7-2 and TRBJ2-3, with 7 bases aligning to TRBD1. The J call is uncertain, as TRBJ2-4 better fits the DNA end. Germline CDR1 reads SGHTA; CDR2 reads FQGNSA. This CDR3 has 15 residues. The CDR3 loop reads CASSLGPSGTDTQYF. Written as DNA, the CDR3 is TGTGCCAGCAGCTTGGGGCCTTCAGGGACAGACACTCAGTACTTC.

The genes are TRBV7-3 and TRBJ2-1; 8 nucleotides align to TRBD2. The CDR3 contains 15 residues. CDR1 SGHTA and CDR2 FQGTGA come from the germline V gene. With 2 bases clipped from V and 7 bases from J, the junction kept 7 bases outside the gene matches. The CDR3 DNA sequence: TGTGCCAGCAGCTTATATGATAGCGGGAAGAATGAGCAGTTCTTC. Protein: CASSLYDSGKNEQFF.

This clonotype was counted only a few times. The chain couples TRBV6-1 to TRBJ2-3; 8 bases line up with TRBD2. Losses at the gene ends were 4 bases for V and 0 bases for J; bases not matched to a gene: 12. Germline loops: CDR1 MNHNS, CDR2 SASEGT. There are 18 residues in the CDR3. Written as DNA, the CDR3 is TGTGCCAGCAGTGTTGCGGTATGGGCTAGCGGGAGCACAGATACGCAGTATTTT. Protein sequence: CASSVAVWASGSTDTQYF.

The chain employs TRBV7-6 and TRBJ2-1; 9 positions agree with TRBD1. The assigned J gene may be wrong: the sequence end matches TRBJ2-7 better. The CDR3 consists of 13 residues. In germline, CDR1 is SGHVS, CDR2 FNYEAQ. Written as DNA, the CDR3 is TGTGCCAGCAGCCGGACAGGGGACCACGAGCAGTACTTC. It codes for CASSRTGDHEQYF.

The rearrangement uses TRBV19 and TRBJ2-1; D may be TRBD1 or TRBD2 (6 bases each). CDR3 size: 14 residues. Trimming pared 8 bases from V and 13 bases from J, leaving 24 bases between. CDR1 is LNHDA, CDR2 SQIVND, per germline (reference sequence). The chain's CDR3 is CASSDRGTQETQFF. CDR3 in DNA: TGTGCCAGTTCCGACCGGGGGACACAAGAGACCCAGTTCTTC.

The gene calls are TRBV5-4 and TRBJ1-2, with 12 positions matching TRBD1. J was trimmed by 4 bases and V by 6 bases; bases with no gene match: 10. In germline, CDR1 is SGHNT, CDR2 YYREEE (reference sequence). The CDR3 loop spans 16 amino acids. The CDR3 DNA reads TGTGCCAGCACCAACCCTGGGACAGGGGGCAGCTATGGCTACACCTTC. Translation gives CASTNPGTGGSYGYTF.

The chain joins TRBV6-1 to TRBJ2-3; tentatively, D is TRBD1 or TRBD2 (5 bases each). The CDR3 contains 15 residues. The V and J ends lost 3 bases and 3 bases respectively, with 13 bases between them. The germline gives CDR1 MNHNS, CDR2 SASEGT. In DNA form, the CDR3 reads TGTGCCAGCAGTGATACCTGGGGCGGGACAGATACGCAGTATTTT. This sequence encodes CASSDTWGGTDTQYF.

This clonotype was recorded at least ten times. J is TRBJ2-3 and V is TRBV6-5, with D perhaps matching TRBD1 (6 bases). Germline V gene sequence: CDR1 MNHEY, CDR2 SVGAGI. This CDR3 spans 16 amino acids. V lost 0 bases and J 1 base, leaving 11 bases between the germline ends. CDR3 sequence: CASSYSRAGGTDTQYF. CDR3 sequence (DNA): TGTGCCAGCAGTTACTCTCGGGCAGGGGGCACAGATACGCAGTATTTT.

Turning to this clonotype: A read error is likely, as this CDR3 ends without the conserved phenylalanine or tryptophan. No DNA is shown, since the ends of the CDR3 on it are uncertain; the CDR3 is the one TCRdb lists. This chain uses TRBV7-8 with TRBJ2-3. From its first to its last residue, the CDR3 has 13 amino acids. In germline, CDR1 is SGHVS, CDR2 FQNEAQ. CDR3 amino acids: CASSPRLLGTQYS.

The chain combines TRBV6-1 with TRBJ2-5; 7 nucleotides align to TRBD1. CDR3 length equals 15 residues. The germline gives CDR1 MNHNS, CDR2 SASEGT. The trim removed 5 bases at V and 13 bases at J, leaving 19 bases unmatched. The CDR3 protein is CASSTQGVLPTSWYF. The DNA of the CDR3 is TGTGCCAGCAGTACCCAGGGGGTCTTACCAACGTCCTGGTACTTC.

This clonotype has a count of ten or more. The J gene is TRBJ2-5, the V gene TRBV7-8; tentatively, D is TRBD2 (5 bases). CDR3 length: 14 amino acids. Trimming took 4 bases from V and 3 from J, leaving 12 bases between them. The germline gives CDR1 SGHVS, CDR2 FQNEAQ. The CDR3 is CASSSTTTKETQYF. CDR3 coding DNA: TGTGCCAGCAGCTCGACTACGACGAAAGAGACCCAGTACTTC. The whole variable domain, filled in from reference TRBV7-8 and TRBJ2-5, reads GAGVSQSPRYKVAKRGQDVALRCDPISGHVSLFWYQQALGQGPEFLTYFQNEAQLDKSGLPSDRFFAERPEGSVSTLKIQRTQQEDSAVYLCASSSTTTKETQYFGPGTRLLVL.

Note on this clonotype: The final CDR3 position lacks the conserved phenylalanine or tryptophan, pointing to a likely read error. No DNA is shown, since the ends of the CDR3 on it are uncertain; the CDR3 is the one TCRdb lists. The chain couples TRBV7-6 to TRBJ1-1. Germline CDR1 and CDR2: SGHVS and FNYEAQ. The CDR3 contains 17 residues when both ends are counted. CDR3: CASSLTLGALTSSTSGQ.

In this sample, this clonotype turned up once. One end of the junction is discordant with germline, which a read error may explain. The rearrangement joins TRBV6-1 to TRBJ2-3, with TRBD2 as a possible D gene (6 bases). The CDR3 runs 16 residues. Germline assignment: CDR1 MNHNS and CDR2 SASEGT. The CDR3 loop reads CASRGFGGDGTDTQYF. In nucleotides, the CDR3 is TGTGCCAGCAGGGGGTTCGGCGGGGACGGCACAGATACGCAGTACTTT.

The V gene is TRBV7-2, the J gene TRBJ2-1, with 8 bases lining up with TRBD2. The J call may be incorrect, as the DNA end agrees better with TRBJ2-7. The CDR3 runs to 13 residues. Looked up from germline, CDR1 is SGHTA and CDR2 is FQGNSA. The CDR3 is CASSPGGPLEQYF. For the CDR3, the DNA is TGTGCCAGCAGCCCGGGGGGGCCACTCGAGCAGTACTTC.

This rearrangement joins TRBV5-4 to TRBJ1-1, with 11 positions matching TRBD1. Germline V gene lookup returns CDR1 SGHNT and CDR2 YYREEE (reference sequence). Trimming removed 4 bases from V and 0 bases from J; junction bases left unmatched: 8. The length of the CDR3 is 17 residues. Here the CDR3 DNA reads TGTGCCAGCAGCACCGGACAGGGGGCGGGGATGAACACTGAAGCTTTCTTT. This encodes CASSTGQGAGMNTEAFF. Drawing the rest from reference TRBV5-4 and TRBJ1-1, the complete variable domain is ETGVTQSPTHLIKTRGQQVTLRCSSQSGHNTVSWYQQALGQGPQFIFQYYREEENGRGNFPPRFSGLQFPNYSSELNVNALELDDSALYLCASSTGQGAGMNTEAFFGQGTRLTVV.

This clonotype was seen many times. This chain's CDR3 is CASSTRRIGYTF. The CDR3, as DNA: TGTGCCAGCAGTACCAGGCGGATCGGCTACACCTTC. This sequence joins TRBV12-3 or TRBV12-4 and TRBJ1-2; D uncertain. The CDR3 is made up of 12 amino acids. V gave up 5 bases and J gave up 8 bases, with 12 bases separating them.